Following are 32 T cell receptor beta chains from one sample sequenced in a study of identical twins. Each CDR3 protein gets one entry after TCRdb re-called the 5' RACE reads with MiXCR. This table holds some 590,000 distinct CDR3 sequences, more than 9% found once. The same data also went into a second study, on yellow fever vaccine responses in identical twins.

The specimen sequenced was PBMCs. Every receptor here comes from a woman under 30 in good health.

The chain carries TRBV29-1 and TRBJ2-7; TRBD1 is a possible D gene (5 bases). Trimming shortened V by 7 bases and J by 3 bases, and 25 bases separated the two germline ends. Germline V lookup: CDR1 SQVTM, CDR2 ANQGSEA. This CDR3 is 16 amino acids long. The CDR3 DNA sequence: TGCAGCGCCTCCTCAACAGGTTACATACGATTCTACGAGCAGTACTTC. This codes for CSASSTGYIRFYEQYF.

This clonotype has just a few counts. This sequence joins TRBV29-1 and TRBJ1-4; a possible D gene is TRBD1 (5 bases). The germline V gene has CDR1 SQVTM and CDR2 ANQGSEA. CDR3 length equals 12 residues. V dropped 6 bases and J dropped 5 bases, with 10 bases sitting between them. CDR3 nucleotides: TGCAGCGTGGAGACAGAGAATGAAAAACTGTTTTTT. Translation: CSVETENEKLFF.

The V call is TRBV21-1, the J call TRBJ2-5; the table's D call of TRBD2 was not tested on the DNA. TRBV21-1 is annotated as a pseudogene. CDR3 length: 17 amino acids. This chain's CDR3 is CASSTTPTSGGAETQYF. CDR3 bases: TGTGCCAGCAGCACCACACCGACTAGCGGGGGGGCAGAGACCCAGTACTTC.

This clonotype has a count of ten or more. This chain uses TRBV4-1 with TRBJ2-1; TRBD2 agrees at 14 bases. J gave up 3 bases and V 2 bases, and 15 bases lay outside the gene matches. Germline CDR1 and CDR2: MGHRA and YSYEKL. The CDR3 contains 21 residues. The CDR3 DNA sequence: TGCGCCAGCAGCCAACCCTCTTTGGGGACTAGCGGGGGACAATTCTACAATGAGCAGTTCTTC. Amino acids: CASSQPSLGTSGGQFYNEQFF.

V usage is TRBV18 and J usage is TRBJ2-1, with D perhaps being TRBD1 or TRBD2 (6 bases each). In germline, CDR1 is KGHSH, CDR2 LQKENI. The CDR3 consists of 17 residues. Trimming left V 0 bases short and J 9 bases short, with 21 bases between. The CDR3 protein is CASSPPTGGTLISEQFF. For the CDR3, the DNA is TGTGCCAGCTCACCACCGACCGGCGGGACATTAATTAGTGAGCAGTTCTTC.

In this sample, this clonotype turned up a few times. This chain connects TRBV10-3 to TRBJ1-1; 9 bases agree with TRBD1. The ends lost 3 bases at V and 5 bases at J; junction bases unmatched: 7. This CDR3 is 15 amino acids long. Germline V gene sequence: CDR1 ENHRY, CDR2 SYGVKD. CDR3 amino acids: CAISESWTGVTEAFF. CDR3 sequence (DNA): TGTGCCATCAGTGAATCCTGGACAGGGGTGACTGAAGCTTTCTTT.

This clonotype was seen only a few times. The chain links TRBV30 to TRBJ2-1, with 9 bases aligning to TRBD2. Germline V gene data show CDR1 as GTSNPN and CDR2 as SVGIG (reference sequence). This CDR3 contains 13 residues. V lost 1 base to trimming and J lost 11 bases; unmatched junction nucleotides: 6. Here the CDR3 reads CAWSAERGAQQFF. The CDR3 region has the DNA TGTGCCTGGAGTGCGGAGCGGGGGGCCCAGCAGTTCTTC.

The V call is TRBV14, the J call TRBJ2-5; maybe TRBD1 (5 bases). Germline CDR1 and CDR2: SGHDN and FVKESK. This CDR3 is 16 amino acids long. Trimming took 5 bases from V and 2 from J, leaving 18 bases between them. The CDR3 reads CASSVIQGWNQETQYF. As DNA, the CDR3 is TGTGCCAGCAGCGTAATTCAGGGATGGAATCAAGAGACCCAGTACTTC. Full variable domain (missing parts from reference TRBV14 and TRBJ2-5): EAGVTQFPSHSVIEKGQTVTLRCDPISGHDNLYWYRRVMGKEIKFLLHFVKESKQDESGMPNNRFLAERTGGTYSTLKVQPAELEDSGVYFCASSVIQGWNQETQYFGPGTRLLVL.

V usage is TRBV24-1 and J usage is TRBJ2-2, with D possibly TRBD2 on 6 matching bases. Germline-derived CDR1 and CDR2 are KGHDR and SFDVKD. V shed 3 bases and J shed 3 bases, with 10 bases lying between them. This CDR3 has 15 residues. The CDR3 reads CATSDGGADTGELFF. CDR3 in DNA: TGTGCCACCAGTGATGGAGGGGCCGACACCGGGGAGCTGTTTTTT.

The chain recombines TRBV12-3 or TRBV12-4 with TRBJ1-1, with D unclear. The CDR3 runs 15 residues. V lost 4 bases and J 0 bases, leaving 12 bases between the germline ends. The DNA of the CDR3 is TGTGCCAGCAGTTACCATGGGGTTATGAACACTGAAGCTTTCTTT. Protein sequence: CASSYHGVMNTEAFF.

This chain links TRBV4-3 with TRBJ2-4; the D gene is possibly TRBD2 (5 bases). The CDR3 contains 16 residues. Trimming shortened V by 0 bases and J by 3 bases, and 12 bases separated the two germline ends. Germline V gene sequence: CDR1 LGHNA, CDR2 YSLEER. CDR3 sequence: CASSQDVWGVKNIQYF. DNA for the CDR3: TGCGCCAGCAGCCAAGATGTTTGGGGAGTCAAAAACATTCAGTACTTC.

This clonotype was counted many times. The chain joins TRBV20-1 to TRBJ2-5; weak D call: TRBD2 (6 bases). Germline V lookup: CDR1 DFQATT, CDR2 SNEGSKA (reference sequence). This CDR3 spans 14 amino acids. Trimming took off 3 bases at V and 8 bases at J, with 19 bases between the two ends. CDR3 in amino acids: CSASIGGAPRTQYF. CDR3 sequence (DNA): TGCAGTGCTAGTATCGGGGGAGCCCCCCGAACCCAGTACTTC.

This chain links TRBV7-6 with TRBJ2-1, with 7 positions matching TRBD1. Losses at the gene ends were 6 bases for V and 5 bases for J; bases not matched to a gene: 7. The CDR3 runs 14 residues. CDR1 SGHVS and CDR2 FNYEAQ come from the germline V gene. In nucleotides, the CDR3 is TGTGCCAGCAGAGTCGACAGGGACCACAATGAGCAGTTCTTC. Protein product: CASRVDRDHNEQFF.

This sequence joins TRBV7-8 and TRBJ1-3; D remains ambiguous. CDR1 and CDR2 from the germline V gene are SGHVS and FQNEAQ. The germline V and J ends were trimmed by 4 bases and 0 bases, with 10 bases remaining between them. The CDR3 consists of 15 residues. This CDR3 reads CASSSHGPSGNTIYF. CDR3 sequence (DNA): TGTGCCAGCAGCTCACACGGACCCTCTGGAAACACCATATATTTT.

This clonotype turned up a few times. The chain has TRBV10-3 and TRBJ2-1, with TRBD1 matching over 10 bases. This CDR3 comprises 16 residues. CDR1 is ENHRY, CDR2 SYGVKD, per germline. J was trimmed by 7 bases and V by 3 bases; bases with no gene match: 9. CDR3 loop: CAISDRTGTGVNEQFF. The CDR3 DNA sequence: TGTGCCATCAGTGACAGAACCGGGACAGGGGTAAATGAGCAGTTCTTC.

The rearrangement joins TRBV5-4 to TRBJ2-6, with unresolved D. V dropped 0 bases and J dropped 0 bases, with 19 bases sitting between them. Germline assignment: CDR1 SGHNT and CDR2 YYREEE (reference sequence). The CDR3 is 20 amino acids. DNA of the CDR3: TGTGCCAGCAGCTTGGATCAGGCAATACGACGAACCTCTGGGGCCAACGTCCTGACTTTC. Its protein product is CASSLDQAIRRTSGANVLTF. Drawing the rest from reference TRBV5-4 and TRBJ2-6, the complete variable domain is ETGVTQSPTHLIKTRGQQVTLRCSSQSGHNTVSWYQQALGQGPQFIFQYYREEENGRGNFPPRFSGLQFPNYSSELNVNALELDDSALYLCASSLDQAIRRTSGANVLTFGAGSRLTVL.

This clonotype occurred once. The V gene is TRBV28, the J gene TRBJ1-6; D ambiguous. Looked up from germline, CDR1 is MDHEN and CDR2 is SYDVKM. The CDR3 runs to 12 residues. The CDR3 nucleotides read TGTGGGACCCACTCACCGGGGTCACCCCTCCACTTT. This gives the protein CGTHSPGSPLHF.

V is TRBV15 and J is TRBJ2-1; no clear D. The CDR3 consists of 17 residues. The germline V and J ends were trimmed by 0 bases and 4 bases, with 16 bases remaining between them. Germline V gene lookup returns CDR1 LNHNV and CDR2 YYDKDF (reference sequence). The chain's CDR3 is CATSRDLAKSRYNEQFF. CDR3 nucleotides: TGTGCCACCAGCAGAGATCTTGCGAAATCACGATACAATGAGCAGTTCTTC.

J is TRBJ2-1 and V is TRBV29-1, with D possibly being TRBD1 (5 bases). The CDR3 consists of 12 residues. Germline V gives CDR1 SQVTM, CDR2 ANQGSEA. Trimming removed 4 bases at V and 7 bases at J, with 11 bases between. The DNA for the CDR3 is TGCAGCGTTGGATCCCCAGGGAATGAGCAGTTCTTC. Translation: CSVGSPGNEQFF.

A few counts support this clonotype. The chain uses TRBV3-1 and TRBJ2-3, with D unclear. Germline CDR1 is LGHDT and CDR2 is YNNKEL (reference sequence). V dropped 0 bases and J dropped 5 bases, with 12 bases sitting between them. The CDR3 totals 15 residues. The CDR3 bases are TGTGCCAGCAGCCAAGATACGGGTAAAGGAGATACGCAGTATTTT. It is translated as CASSQDTGKGDTQYF.

The rearrangement uses TRBV30 and TRBJ2-4, with TRBD1 as a possible D gene (5 bases). Germline CDR1 is GTSNPN and CDR2 is SVGIG (reference sequence). Between the trimmed V and J ends, which lost 4 bases and 6 bases, there was a span of 13 bases. CDR3 length: 13 amino acids. The CDR3 spells CAWNGAETNIQYF. The DNA for the CDR3 is TGTGCCTGGAATGGGGCAGAAACAAACATTCAGTACTTC. Complete variable domain (other parts from reference TRBV30 and TRBJ2-4): SQTIHQWPATLVQPVGSPLSLECTVEGTSNPNLYWYRQAAGRGLQLLFYSVGIGQISSEVPQNLSASRPQDRQFILSSKKLLLSDSGFYLCAWNGAETNIQYFGAGTRLSVL.

The V and J genes are TRBV14 and TRBJ2-1; 7 nucleotides align to TRBD1. CDR1 and CDR2 from the germline V gene are SGHDN and FVKESK. The V and J ends lost 5 bases and 6 bases, in that order; junction bases with no gene match: 16. The CDR3 runs 17 residues. In DNA, the CDR3 is TGTGCCAGCAGCGATAGATCTAGACAGGGCCGGCCCAATGAGCAGTTCTTC. Its protein product is CASSDRSRQGRPNEQFF.

The J gene is TRBJ2-7, the V gene TRBV7-9; 7 bases match TRBD2. This CDR3 spans 15 amino acids. Looked up from germline, CDR1 is SEHNR and CDR2 is FQNEAQ (reference sequence). Trimming took 3 bases from V and 5 from J; bases not matched to a gene: 10. This CDR3 reads CASSFVREKEDEQYF. CDR3 nucleotide sequence: TGTGCCAGCAGCTTCGTGCGGGAGAAGGAGGACGAGCAGTACTTC. Full variable domain (remainder filled in from reference TRBV7-9 and TRBJ2-7): DTGVSQNPRHKITKRGQNVTFRCDPISEHNRLYWYRQTLGQGPEFLTYFQNEAQLEKSRLLSDRFSAERPKGSFSTLEIQRTEQGDSAMYLCASSFVREKEDEQYFGPGTRLTVT.

This rearrangement joins TRBV4-2 to TRBJ2-3, with D unclear. The length of the CDR3 is 14 residues. Germline CDR1 reads LGHNA; CDR2 reads YNFKEQ. Trimming shortened V by 2 bases and J by 3 bases, and 9 bases separated the two germline ends. Here the CDR3 reads CASSQPTGTDTQYF. Here the CDR3 DNA reads TGTGCCAGCAGCCAACCTACTGGGACAGATACGCAGTATTTT.

V is TRBV7-8 and J is TRBJ1-4, with D perhaps matching TRBD1 (5 bases). The ends were cut back, 5 bases at V and 10 bases at J, with 20 bases in the middle. The CDR3 is 15 residues long. Germline assignment: CDR1 SGHVS and CDR2 FQNEAQ. The CDR3 loop is CASSGGTGKMGKLFF. CDR3 bases: TGTGCCAGCAGCGGTGGGACGGGGAAAATGGGAAAACTGTTTTTT.

The rearrangement uses TRBV6-1 and TRBJ2-3, with D possibly TRBD2 on 5 matching bases. V lost 2 bases, J lost 3 bases, and 12 bases lay in between. CDR3 size: 15 residues. CDR1 and CDR2 from the germline V gene are MNHNS and SASEGT. The CDR3: CASSELWRATDTQYF. The CDR3 DNA sequence: TGTGCCAGCAGTGAACTGTGGCGGGCGACAGATACGCAGTATTTT.

This clonotype was recorded many times. V and J are TRBV3-1 and TRBJ2-7; D gene unclear. V dropped 1 base and J dropped 2 bases, with 6 bases sitting between them. The CDR3 runs to 13 residues. Germline loops: CDR1 LGHDT, CDR2 YNNKEL (reference sequence). The CDR3 DNA sequence: TGTGCCAGCAGCCAAGTCGAAACCTACGAGCAGTACTTC. It is translated as CASSQVETYEQYF.

This clonotype has just a few counts. This sequence joins TRBV2 and TRBJ2-1; D assignment may be TRBD1 or TRBD2 (6 bases each). Trimming left V 4 bases short and J 7 bases short, with 17 bases between. CDR1 is SNHLY and CDR2 is FYNNEI in the germline V gene. CDR3 size: 15 residues. The CDR3 spells CASSGLRGALNEQFF. CDR3 bases: TGTGCCAGCAGTGGATTGAGGGGGGCATTGAATGAGCAGTTCTTC.

The chain combines TRBV7-8 with TRBJ2-3; TRBD1 might be the D (6 bases). The CDR3 extends over 14 amino acids. Trimming removed 6 bases at V and 0 bases at J, with 10 bases between. CDR1 SGHVS and CDR2 FQNEAQ come from the germline V gene. As DNA, the CDR3 is TGTGCCAGCAGACAGGGTACTAGCACAGATACGCAGTATTTT. The encoded protein is CASRQGTSTDTQYF.

The chain joins TRBV4-3 to TRBJ2-3; 10 bases are shared with TRBD2. Germline-derived CDR1 and CDR2 are LGHNA and YSLEER. Trimming removed 6 bases from V and 10 bases from J; junction bases left unmatched: 13. The CDR3 runs to 15 residues. The CDR3 loop reads CASRGLAIVTRAQYF. The CDR3 nucleotides are TGCGCCAGCAGGGGACTAGCGATTGTGACTCGGGCGCAGTATTTT.

This clonotype occurred a few times. This chain uses TRBV6-1 with TRBJ1-1; no clear D gene. The CDR3 has 12 amino acids. Deletions cut 4 bases from V and 3 bases from J, with 6 bases between. CDR1 is MNHNS, CDR2 SASEGT, per germline. The CDR3 loop is CASSGHYTEAFF. The CDR3 DNA sequence: TGTGCCAGCAGTGGACATTACACTGAAGCTTTCTTT.

This clonotype turned up a few times. The V call is TRBV3-1, the J call TRBJ2-5; possibly TRBD2 for D (5 bases). Trimming took 1 base from V and 2 from J, leaving 11 bases between them. The CDR3 is made up of 15 amino acids. Germline V gene data show CDR1 as LGHDT and CDR2 as YNNKEL (reference sequence). The CDR3 nucleotides read TGTGCCAGCAGCCAAGTTCGGGAACCTCAAGAGACCCAGTACTTC. Its translation: CASSQVREPQETQYF.